The 17 T cell receptor beta chains given below trace back to one sample, sequenced in a study of identical twins. TCRdb re-analysed the 5' RACE reads in MiXCR, keeping a single row per CDR3 protein. The sample has 500,000 to 650,000 distinct CDR3 sequences, just over 7% seen once. This sample also belongs to another study, concerning yellow fever vaccine responses in identical twins.

Sequenced: PBMCs. Source of these receptors: a young woman in good health.

This clonotype was detected only a few times. The chain is built from TRBV9 and TRBJ2-1, with D possibly TRBD1 on 5 matching bases. V was pared by 1 base and J by 2 bases, with 13 bases between. The CDR3 contains 16 residues. The germline V gene has CDR1 SGDLS and CDR2 YYNGEE. CDR3 region: CASSVWGNGAYNEQFF. The CDR3 nucleotides are TGTGCCAGCAGCGTATGGGGCAATGGGGCCTACAATGAGCAGTTCTTC.

This clonotype was counted at least ten times. This rearrangement joins TRBV13 to TRBJ2-3; the match to TRBD2 covers 9 bases. CDR3 length: 16 amino acids. The germline V gene has CDR1 PRHDT and CDR2 FYEKMQ (reference sequence). The V segment lost 6 bases and the J segment 2 bases; nucleotides outside the gene matches: 9. CDR3 nucleotide sequence: TGTGCCAGCAGTTCGCGCCAGCGGGGGGCCACAGATACGCAGTATTTT. This encodes CASSSRQRGATDTQYF.

In this sample, this clonotype turned up many times. This chain links TRBV12-3 or TRBV12-4 with TRBJ1-1; TRBD1 might be the D (5 bases). V was cut by 8 bases and J by 4 bases, with 14 bases left in between. The CDR3 has 13 residues. DNA of the CDR3: TGTGCCAGCCCCGGGAGGGGTCGCACTGAAGCTTTCTTT. Translation: CASPGRGRTEAFF.

This clonotype has at least ten counts. This chain links TRBV12-3 or TRBV12-4 with TRBJ2-3; the D gene is possibly TRBD1 (5 bases). V was shortened by 5 bases and J by 0 bases, with 12 bases between the two germline ends. The CDR3 is 15 residues long. CDR3 nucleotides: TGTGCCAGCAGTCTTGTCAGGGCTAGCACAGATACGCAGTATTTT. Its translation: CASSLVRASTDTQYF.

As to this clonotype: One end of the junction varies from germline; a read error may be responsible. This chain uses TRBV3-1 with TRBJ2-1; D may be TRBD2 (7 bases). Germline V lookup: CDR1 LGHDT, CDR2 YNNKEL (reference sequence). The CDR3 length is 18 residues. DNA for the CDR3: TGTGCCTGCAGCAAGGGGGATGTCGCGGGAGTCTCCTACAATGAGCAGTTCTTC. Residues: CACSKGDVAGVSYNEQFF.

This chain connects TRBV7-8 to TRBJ1-3; no reliable D call. V was pared by 3 bases and J by 0 bases, with 9 bases between. In germline, CDR1 is SGHVS, CDR2 FQNEAQ. CDR3 size: 15 residues. This CDR3 reads CASSFDINSGNTIYF. The CDR3, as DNA: TGTGCCAGCAGCTTTGACATAAACTCTGGAAACACCATATATTTT. The full variable domain, its missing parts supplied by reference TRBV7-8 and TRBJ1-3, is GAGVSQSPRYKVAKRGQDVALRCDPISGHVSLFWYQQALGQGPEFLTYFQNEAQLDKSGLPSDRFFAERPEGSVSTLKIQRTQQEDSAVYLCASSFDINSGNTIYFGEGSWLTVV.

This clonotype was picked up many times. This chain uses TRBV5-1 with TRBJ2-1; D not certain. V lost 0 bases and J lost 8, with 3 bases in between. In germline, CDR1 is SGHRS, CDR2 YFSETQ. The CDR3 is 11 amino acids. The DNA for the CDR3 is TGCGCCAGCAGCTTGGTAGATGAGCAGTTCTTC. Encoded protein: CASSLVDEQFF.

At least ten counts were recorded for this clonotype. The V call is TRBV12-3 or TRBV12-4, the J call TRBJ1-5, with D unresolved. The CDR3 contains 13 residues. V was clipped by 5 bases and J by 4 bases, with 9 bases between them. The CDR3 loop reads CASSPTPNQPQHF. In DNA form, the CDR3 reads TGTGCCAGCAGTCCGACACCAAATCAGCCCCAGCATTTT.

In its sample, this clonotype was seen many times. This chain joins TRBV12-3 or TRBV12-4 and TRBJ1-2; 7 bases fit TRBD1. The CDR3 totals 14 residues. With V trimmed by 5 bases and J by 1 base, 4 bases remained unmatched. CDR3 loop: CASSHRGFNYGYTF. For the CDR3, the DNA is TGTGCCAGCAGTCACAGGGGCTTTAACTATGGCTACACCTTC.

The V and J genes are TRBV2 and TRBJ1-6; D is ambiguous. Germline V gene sequence: CDR1 SNHLY, CDR2 FYNNEI. The CDR3 totals 12 residues. Deletions cut 7 bases from V and 8 bases from J, with 9 bases between. CDR3 sequence: CASTRRDSPLHF. CDR3 sequence (DNA): TGTGCCAGCACCAGGCGGGATTCACCCCTCCACTTT.

This clonotype was seen at least ten times. The chain is built from TRBV12-3 or TRBV12-4 and TRBJ1-2; possible D gene TRBD1, 6 bases. The CDR3 totals 15 residues. The V and J ends lost 3 bases and 5 bases respectively, with 16 bases between them. The CDR3 region is CASSFARGTAYGYTF. The CDR3 nucleotides read TGTGCCAGCAGTTTTGCCAGGGGAACAGCTTATGGCTACACCTTC.

This clonotype was seen many times. The chain joins TRBV5-1 to TRBJ2-7; TRBD1 matches at 10 bases. The trim removed 4 bases at V and 6 bases at J, leaving 7 bases unmatched. In germline, CDR1 is SGHRS, CDR2 YFSETQ. The CDR3 contains 14 residues. In nucleotides, the CDR3 is TGCGCCAGCAGCCCCGGGACAGGGGCTTCCGAGCAGTACTTC. Protein product: CASSPGTGASEQYF.

This clonotype has just a few counts. This chain joins TRBV20-1 and TRBJ2-5; D possibly corresponds to TRBD2 (5 bases). CDR1 is DFQATT and CDR2 is SNEGSKA in the germline V gene (reference sequence). This CDR3 has 14 residues. V was clipped by 6 bases and J by 3 bases, with 17 bases between them. The CDR3 DNA sequence: TGCAGTGCCACCCTCGGCAGCGGCGAAGAGACCCAGTACTTC. It encodes CSATLGSGEETQYF.

The chain combines TRBV12-3 or TRBV12-4 with TRBJ1-3; 10 bases match TRBD1. Trimming cost V 6 bases and J 0 bases; bases outside gene matches: 8. This CDR3 spans 17 amino acids. The CDR3 DNA is TGTGCCAGCAGGGGTGGGACAGGGGACGTCTCTGGAAACACCATATATTTT. Amino acid sequence: CASRGGTGDVSGNTIYF.

In this sample, this clonotype turned up many times. This rearrangement joins TRBV5-1 to TRBJ2-7, with 7 bases that match TRBD2. The CDR3 is 15 residues long. The germline V gene has CDR1 SGHRS and CDR2 YFSETQ. The V and J ends lost 4 bases and 2 bases, in that order; junction bases with no gene match: 9. The CDR3 nucleotides are TGCGCCAGCAGCACGGGAGGCCGGGAAACCTACGAGCAGTACTTC. Translating it yields CASSTGGRETYEQYF.

The chain couples TRBV29-1 to TRBJ1-1, with D possibly TRBD1 on 6 matching bases. CDR3 length: 13 amino acids. The ends were cut back, 7 bases at V and 5 bases at J, with 17 bases in the middle. CDR1 and CDR2 from the germline V gene are SQVTM and ANQGSEA. The CDR3 coding sequence is TGCAGCGCCGCCTCCGGGACACCTACTGAAGCTTTCTTT. Its protein product is CSAASGTPTEAFF.

Only a few counts were recorded for this clonotype. The V and J genes are TRBV3-1 and TRBJ2-5; 8 bases align to TRBD1. V lost 5 bases, J lost 1 base, and 6 bases stayed unmatched. The length of the CDR3 is 15 residues. Germline CDR1 reads LGHDT; CDR2 reads YNNKEL (reference sequence). The CDR3 loop reads CASSSRDRSQETQYF. DNA of the CDR3: TGTGCCAGCAGCTCCCGGGACAGGAGCCAAGAGACCCAGTACTTC.